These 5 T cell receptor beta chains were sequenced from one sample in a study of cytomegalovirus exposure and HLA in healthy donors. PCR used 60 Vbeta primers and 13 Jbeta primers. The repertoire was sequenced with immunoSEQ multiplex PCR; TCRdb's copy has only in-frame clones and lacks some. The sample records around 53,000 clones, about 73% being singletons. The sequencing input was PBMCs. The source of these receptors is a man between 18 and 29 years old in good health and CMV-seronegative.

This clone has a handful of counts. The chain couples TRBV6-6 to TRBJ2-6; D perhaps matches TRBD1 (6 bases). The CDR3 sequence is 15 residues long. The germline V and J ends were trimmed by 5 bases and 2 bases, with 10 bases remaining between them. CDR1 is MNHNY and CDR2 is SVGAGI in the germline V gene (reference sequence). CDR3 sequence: CASSIPGAGANVLTF. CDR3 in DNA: TGTGCCAGCAGTATTCCAGGGGCTGGGGCCAACGTCCTGACTTTC.

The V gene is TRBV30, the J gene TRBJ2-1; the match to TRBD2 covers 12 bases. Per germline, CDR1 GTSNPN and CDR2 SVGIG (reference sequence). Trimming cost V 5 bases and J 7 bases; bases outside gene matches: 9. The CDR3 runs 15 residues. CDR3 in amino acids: CAWQPLAGGQNEQFF. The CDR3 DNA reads TGTGCCTGGCAACCCCTAGCGGGAGGGCAGAATGAGCAGTTCTTC.

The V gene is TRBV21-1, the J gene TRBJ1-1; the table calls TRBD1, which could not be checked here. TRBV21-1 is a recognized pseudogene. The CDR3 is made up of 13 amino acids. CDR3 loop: CASSKIFGQEAFF. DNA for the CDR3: TGTGCCAGCAGCAAAATCTTCGGACAGGAAGCTTTCTTT.

The CDR3 DNA sequence: TGTGCCAGCTCACCACCATTACTAGCAAAAGATACGCAGTATTTT. Its protein is CASSPPLLAKDTQYF. The V and J genes are TRBV18 and TRBJ2-3, with a weak D call TRBD2 (6 bases). Per the germline V gene, CDR1 is KGHSH and CDR2 is LQKENI. CDR3 length: 15 amino acids. Trimming pared 0 bases from V and 5 bases from J, leaving 12 bases between.

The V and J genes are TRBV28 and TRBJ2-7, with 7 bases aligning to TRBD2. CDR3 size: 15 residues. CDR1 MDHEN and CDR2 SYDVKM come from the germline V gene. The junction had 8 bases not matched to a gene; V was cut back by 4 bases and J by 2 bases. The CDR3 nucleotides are TGTGCCAGCAGTTCAGGACTAGAGAATCCCTACGAGCAGTACTTC. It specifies CASSSGLENPYEQYF.